This T cell receptor beta chain was retrieved from a study of ipilimumab plus nivolumab after autologous stem cell transplantation. Broader study findings: The authors say TCR, Treg and microbiome findings warrant further study.

Starting 14 to 28 days after autologous transplant, ipilimumab 1 mg/kg was given. Comments on this clone: Its antigen is undetermined.

Here immunoSEQ multiplex PCR was the method, and the copy in TCRdb shows in-frame clones only, minus some. The data contain 43,000 or so clones, 88% of them singletons. The clonotype was recovered from a male donor with multiple myeloma. The material was PBMCs, obtained in a trial of ipilimumab plus nivolumab as post-transplant consolidation.

The DNA for the CDR3 is TGTGCCAGTAGTGCGACAGGTATCCCCTACGAGCAGTACTTC. Its protein is CASSATGIPYEQYF. V is TRBV19 and J is TRBJ2-7, with a possible D match to TRBD1 (6 bases). Per the germline V gene, CDR1 is LNHDA and CDR2 is SQIVND (reference sequence). The CDR3 loop spans 14 amino acids. V lost 5 bases, J lost 2 bases, and 13 bases lay in between.